Shown below are 24 T cell receptor beta chains from a single sample sequenced in a study of molecular identifiers for immune sequencing clone quantification. TCRdb re-derived calls from the PCR reads in MiXCR, one entry per CDR3 protein. The sample consists of 460,000 or so distinct CDR3 sequences, about a fifth of them appearing once. Input material: naive CD8+ T cells from blood, with Jurkat cell RNA spiked in. Subset meaning: FACS-sorted CD8+CD4-CCR7+CD45RA+ naive T cells. Source of these receptors: a human donor in good health. Some libraries in this study had Jurkat cell RNA spiked in.

This clonotype showed up just a few times. The chain uses TRBV20-1 and TRBJ1-2; 10 bases line up with TRBD1. CDR1 and CDR2 (germline): DFQATT, SNEGSKA (reference sequence). J lost 2 bases, V lost 6 bases, and 15 bases had no gene match. The CDR3 length is 17 residues. CDR3 region: CSATKRDRGLLNYGYTF. CDR3 in DNA: TGCAGTGCCACGAAAAGGGACAGGGGCCTCTTAAACTATGGCTACACCTTC.

The chain recombines TRBV4-3 with TRBJ2-7, with TRBD2 as a possible D gene (5 bases). The CDR3 runs to 15 residues. V lost 1 base to trimming and J lost 6 bases, with 16 bases between them. Germline V gene data show CDR1 as LGHNA and CDR2 as YSLEER. The CDR3 region is CASSQVSTGISEQYF. CDR3 DNA sequence: TGCGCCAGCAGCCAAGTTAGTACGGGAATCTCCGAGCAGTACTTC.

The chain employs TRBV6-5 and TRBJ2-2; D remains ambiguous. The germline gives CDR1 MNHEY, CDR2 SVGAGI. Trimming removed 3 bases from V and 5 bases from J, with 13 bases in between. The CDR3 extends over 15 amino acids. The CDR3 loop is CASSYWALGTGELFF. CDR3 coding DNA: TGTGCCAGCAGTTATTGGGCCCTGGGTACCGGGGAGCTGTTTTTT.

This clonotype was found a few times. J is TRBJ2-1 and V is TRBV11-2, with 11 positions matching TRBD2. The CDR3 has 15 amino acids. Germline V gives CDR1 SGHAT, CDR2 FQNNGV. The J segment lost 6 bases and the V segment lost 6 bases, leaving 7 bases of the junction unmatched. Here the CDR3 DNA reads TGTGCCAGCAGACGACTAGCGGGGTGGTTCAATGAGCAGTTCTTC. Translated, it gives CASRRLAGWFNEQFF.

About this clonotype: This may stem from a read error, because a much larger clone lies one nucleotide away. The rearrangement joins TRBV7-2 to TRBJ2-5, with D possibly matching TRBD2 (6 bases). The CDR3 runs 15 residues. Germline values: CDR1 SGHTA, CDR2 FQGNSA. Trimming shortened V by 1 base and J by 3 bases, and 12 bases separated the two germline ends. Here the CDR3 DNA reads TGTGCCAGCAGCTTAGGGTCTAGCGTGGAAGAGACCCAGTACTTC. Protein: CASSLGSSVEETQYF.

This clonotype was recorded many times. The chain couples TRBV14 to TRBJ2-3; D gene unclear. The V end lost 2 bases, the J end lost 4 bases, and 7 bases lay between the germline ends. Germline V gives CDR1 SGHDN, CDR2 FVKESK. The CDR3 has 13 residues. In nucleotides, the CDR3 is TGTGCCAGCAGCCAACTGGGCGCAGATACGCAGTATTTT. This translates into CASSQLGADTQYF.

This chain uses TRBV6-1 with TRBJ1-2; no clear D. The CDR3 loop spans 16 amino acids. Trimming took off 4 bases at V and 6 bases at J, with 21 bases between the two ends. Per germline, CDR1 MNHNS and CDR2 SASEGT. CDR3 loop: CASSVRLDWSADGYTF. In DNA, the CDR3 is TGTGCCAGCAGTGTACGTCTTGATTGGAGTGCCGATGGCTACACCTTC.

Comment on this clonotype: Given a much more abundant clone one base away, this may be a read error. The rearrangement uses TRBV3-1 and TRBJ2-5; the D is unclear. Trimming left V 1 base short and J 13 bases short, with 10 bases between. Germline V lookup: CDR1 LGHDT, CDR2 YNNKEL (reference sequence). The CDR3 spans 11 residues. The CDR3 loop reads CASSQGEPLYF. The CDR3 DNA is TGTGCCAGCAGCCAAGGAGAGCCCCTGTACTTC.

The V call is TRBV4-3, the J call TRBJ1-6; D is ambiguous. This CDR3 is built from 16 residues. In germline, CDR1 is LGHNA, CDR2 YSLEER. Trimming removed 0 bases at V and 0 bases at J, with 6 bases between. DNA of the CDR3: TGCGCCAGCAGCCAAGACTCGAGCTCCTATAATTCACCCCTCCACTTT. It yields the protein CASSQDSSSYNSPLHF.

Turning to this clonotype: A much bigger clone sits one base away, suggesting this may be a read error. This likely comes from a read error, as the CDR3 has no conserved phenylalanine or tryptophan at its end. The chain uses TRBV4-1 and TRBJ1-1, with 8 bases fitting TRBD1. CDR3 length: 13 residues. CDR1 is MGHRA, CDR2 YSYEKL, per germline. Trimming at V came to 8 bases and at J to 7 bases, leaving 9 bases not matched to a gene. Written as DNA, the CDR3 is TGCGCCAGCTGGGGCAGGGGGCTTAGTGAAGCTTTCCTT. Translation: CASWGRGLSEAFL.

This clonotype has just a few counts. The chain joins TRBV3-1 to TRBJ2-5; TRBD2 might be the D (6 bases). This CDR3 has 19 residues. Germline V lookup: CDR1 LGHDT, CDR2 YNNKEL (reference sequence). Deletions cut 2 bases from V and 3 bases from J, with 25 bases between. As DNA, the CDR3 is TGTGCCAGCAGCCAACCTAACGATGGGGAGGATTGGGGCGAAGAGACCCAGTACTTC. Protein sequence: CASSQPNDGEDWGEETQYF.

The chain combines TRBV19 with TRBJ2-7, with a weak D call TRBD2 (6 bases). The V end lost 3 bases, the J end lost 7 bases, and 10 bases lay between the germline ends. Per germline, CDR1 LNHDA and CDR2 SQIVND (reference sequence). The CDR3 sequence is 12 residues long. The CDR3: CASSMGLREQYF. As DNA, the CDR3 is TGTGCCAGTAGTATGGGACTGCGGGAGCAGTACTTC.

Details on this clonotype: A much larger clone is a single base away; this may be a read error. The final CDR3 position lacks the conserved phenylalanine or tryptophan, pointing to a likely read error. CDR3 amino acids: CASKLSAGEQETQYS. The CDR3 nucleotides are TGCGCCAGCAAACTCTCGGCCGGAGAACAGGAGACCCAGTACTCC. The chain has TRBV5-1 and TRBJ2-5, with D unclear. CDR1 is SGHRS, CDR2 YFSETQ, per germline. V lost 6 bases and J 5 bases, leaving 20 bases between the germline ends. This CDR3 is built from 15 residues.

The rearrangement uses TRBV3-1 and TRBJ1-5; D remains unclear. The CDR3 contains 17 residues. Trimming pared 0 bases from V and 2 bases from J, leaving 14 bases between. The germline CDR1 and CDR2 sequences are LGHDT and YNNKEL (reference sequence). CDR3 in amino acids: CASSQDLLGQGNQPQHF. In DNA, the CDR3 is TGTGCCAGCAGCCAAGATCTTCTAGGCCAGGGCAATCAGCCCCAGCATTTT.

About this clonotype itself: Its ends do not fully match the called genes, so a read error is possible. The chain joins TRBV12-3 or TRBV12-4 to TRBJ2-5; a weak D match, TRBD2 (5 bases). CDR3 length: 17 residues. CDR3 residues: CAGSSTPTLAPGETQYF. CDR3 nucleotides: TGTGCCGGCAGTTCCACCCCAACCCTGGCCCCGGGGGAGACCCAGTACTTC.

This clonotype was found many times. The chain carries TRBV7-9 and TRBJ2-3; 8 bases map to TRBD1. In germline, CDR1 is SEHNR, CDR2 FQNEAQ (reference sequence). Germline trimming cut 5 bases from V and 4 bases from J; bases unmatched to any gene: 5. This CDR3 region has 14 residues. CDR3 coding DNA: TGTGCCAGCAGCCGACAGGGGATAGCAGATACGCAGTATTTT. Translating gives CASSRQGIADTQYF. The complete variable domain, with remaining parts taken from reference TRBV7-9 and TRBJ2-3, reads DTGVSQNPRHKITKRGQNVTFRCDPISEHNRLYWYRQTLGQGPEFLTYFQNEAQLEKSRLLSDRFSAERPKGSFSTLEIQRTEQGDSAMYLCASSRQGIADTQYFGPGTRLTVL.

This clonotype was found many times. The chain recombines TRBV27 with TRBJ1-5; the D is unclear. The germline V gene encodes CDR1 MNHEY and CDR2 SMNVEV (reference sequence). The V end was cut by 3 bases, the J end by 3 bases, with 15 bases between. The CDR3 is 16 residues long. This chain's CDR3 is CASSFPQRAVNQPQHF. The CDR3 DNA is TGTGCCAGCAGTTTTCCCCAGCGGGCCGTCAATCAGCCCCAGCATTTT.

This clonotype occurred many times. This rearrangement joins TRBV3-1 to TRBJ1-5; D gene ambiguous. This CDR3 is 15 amino acids long. The V gene's germline CDR1 is LGHDT and CDR2 YNNKEL (reference sequence). V lost 1 base and J 3 bases, leaving 10 bases between the germline ends. The CDR3 sequence: CASSQAGGNNQPQHF. The CDR3 region has the DNA TGTGCCAGCAGCCAAGCTGGAGGGAACAATCAGCCCCAGCATTTT. Drawing the rest from reference TRBV3-1 and TRBJ1-5, the complete variable domain is DTAVSQTPKYLVTQMGNDKSIKCEQNLGHDTMYWYKQDSKKFLKIMFSYNNKELIINETVPNRFSPKSPDKAHLNLHINSLELGDSAVYFCASSQAGGNNQPQHFGDGTRLSIL.

The chain employs TRBV7-6 and TRBJ2-3, with D possibly matching TRBD1 (6 bases). Trimming shortened V by 2 bases and J by 2 bases, and 11 bases separated the two germline ends. The CDR3 runs to 15 residues. Germline loops: CDR1 SGHVS, CDR2 FNYEAQ. The CDR3 loop reads CASSLLGGDTDTQYF. The CDR3 nucleotides are TGTGCCAGCAGCTTATTAGGGGGAGACACAGATACGCAGTATTTT.

In its sample, this clonotype was seen a few times. The CDR3 sequence: CASSWGLHDGEQFF. DNA for the CDR3: TGTGCCAGTAGTTGGGGACTCCATGATGGGGAGCAGTTCTTC. The rearrangement links TRBV19 to TRBJ2-1, with D possibly matching TRBD2 (6 bases). Looked up from germline, CDR1 is LNHDA and CDR2 is SQIVND (reference sequence). Trimming removed 5 bases at V and 10 bases at J, with 18 bases between. The CDR3 length is 14 residues.

This clonotype was seen many times. J is TRBJ1-1 and V is TRBV6-5; TRBD1 agrees at 8 bases. Losses at the gene ends were 0 bases for V and 6 bases for J; bases not matched to a gene: 12. The CDR3 consists of 17 residues. Germline CDR1 reads MNHEY; CDR2 reads SVGAGI. CDR3 loop: CASSYSLRQGLPPEAFF. DNA for the CDR3: TGTGCCAGCAGTTACTCGTTGAGACAGGGGTTGCCCCCTGAAGCTTTCTTT.

This clonotype has at least ten counts. The chain links TRBV7-9 to TRBJ2-5, with 10 bases matching TRBD1. V shed 5 bases, J shed 3 bases, and the junction held 6 bases outside the gene matches. Germline V gene lookup returns CDR1 SEHNR and CDR2 FQNEAQ (reference sequence). This CDR3 comprises 15 residues. CDR3 DNA: TGTGCCAGCAGCGCCCGACAGGGGGCTGAAGAGACCCAGTACTTC. The encoded protein is CASSARQGAEETQYF.

This clonotype was observed a few times. The chain has TRBV7-6 and TRBJ1-5; TRBD1 might be the D (6 bases). The CDR3 totals 17 residues. CDR1 is SGHVS, CDR2 FNYEAQ, per germline. V dropped 2 bases and J dropped 2 bases, with 16 bases sitting between them. Here the CDR3 reads CASSLNRWKGGNQPQHF. The CDR3 coding sequence is TGTGCCAGCAGCTTAAACAGGTGGAAGGGGGGCAATCAGCCCCAGCATTTT.

This clonotype was detected a few times. A read error may explain this, as a much larger clone is one base away. V is TRBV7-9 and J is TRBJ1-1; 8 nucleotides align to TRBD1. The junction had 8 bases not matched to a gene; V was cut back by 1 base and J by 10 bases. Per germline, CDR1 SEHNR and CDR2 FQNEAQ (reference sequence). This CDR3 contains 14 residues. The CDR3 region has the DNA TGTGCCAGCAGCTTAGGGACAGGGATCGGTGTAGCTTTCTTT. Its protein product is CASSLGTGIGVAFF. Drawing the rest from reference TRBV7-9 and TRBJ1-1, the complete variable domain is DTGVSQNPRHKITKRGQNVTFRCDPISEHNRLYWYRQTLGQGPEFLTYFQNEAQLEKSRLLSDRFSAERPKGSFSTLEIQRTEQGDSAMYLCASSLGTGIGVAFFGQGTRLTVV.